These T cell receptor beta chains were read from a single sample in a study of cytomegalovirus exposure and HLA in healthy donors. Here immunoSEQ multiplex PCR was the method, and the copy in TCRdb shows in-frame clones only, minus some. The table records approximately 99,000 clones, approximately 96% of them present only once. Sequencing used PBMCs. The receptors originated from a woman in her late teens or twenties in good health and CMV-seronegative. The CDR3 runs from the conserved cysteine through the conserved F or W. Fields, in order: clone size, J gene, V gene, D gene, CDR3 protein, CDR3 DNA. D genes are given only for firm matches. Clone size is stated in some rows and not others, as once, few, many or a class when expanded.

clone size: .; J gene: TRBJ2-5; V gene: TRBV5-1; D gene: .; CDR3 protein: CASSRTQRGVETQYF; CDR3 DNA: TGCGCCAGCAGCCGAACCCAAAGGGGCGTGGAGACCCAGTACTTC
clone size: .; J gene: TRBJ2-7; V gene: TRBV7-9; D gene: .; CDR3 protein: CASSQEGVTPSYEQYF; CDR3 DNA: TGTGCCAGCAGCCAAGAGGGAGTTACCCCCTCCTACGAGCAGTACTTC
clone size: .; J gene: TRBJ1-1; V gene: TRBV28; D gene: .; CDR3 protein: CASSFSPGSAPEAFF; CDR3 DNA: TGTGCCAGCAGCTTTAGCCCGGGATCGGCACCTGAAGCTTTCTTT
clone size: .; J gene: TRBJ2-7; V gene: TRBV11-2; D gene: TRBD2; CDR3 protein: CASSSPPRGGTDYEQYF; CDR3 DNA: TGTGCCAGCAGCTCCCCCCCGCGGGGGGGAACCGACTACGAGCAGTACTTC
clone size: .; J gene: TRBJ1-2; V gene: TRBV7-2; D gene: TRBD1; CDR3 protein: CASSQGQGAFYGYTF; CDR3 DNA: TGTGCCAGCAGCCAGGGACAGGGGGCATTCTATGGCTACACCTTC
clone size: .; J gene: TRBJ2-5; V gene: TRBV7-2; D gene: TRBD2; CDR3 protein: CASSWRGGQETQYF; CDR3 DNA: TGTGCCAGCAGCTGGCGGGGGGGCCAAGAGACCCAGTACTTC
clone size: .; J gene: TRBJ1-1; V gene: TRBV5-4; D gene: .; CDR3 protein: CASSLENRVSNTEAFF; CDR3 DNA: TGTGCCAGCAGCTTGGAAAACAGGGTATCGAACACTGAAGCTTTCTTT
clone size: .; J gene: TRBJ2-7; V gene: TRBV20-1; D gene: .; CDR3 protein: CSARSSYEQYF; CDR3 DNA: TGCAGTGCACGGAGTTCCTACGAGCAGTACTTC
clone size: .; J gene: TRBJ1-6; V gene: TRBV6-5; D gene: .; CDR3 protein: CASSRVGSYNSPLHF; CDR3 DNA: TGTGCCAGCAGTCGGGTTGGCTCCTATAATTCACCCCTCCACTTT
clone size: .; J gene: TRBJ1-1; V gene: TRBV28; D gene: .; CDR3 protein: CASRTTTEAFF; CDR3 DNA: TGTGCCAGCCGTACAACCACTGAAGCTTTCTTT
clone size: .; J gene: TRBJ1-1; V gene: TRBV6-4; D gene: TRBD1; CDR3 protein: CASSDRQGEAFF; CDR3 DNA: TGTGCCAGCAGTGATAGACAGGGAGAAGCTTTCTTT
clone size: .; J gene: TRBJ1-3; V gene: TRBV5-4; D gene: TRBD1; CDR3 protein: CASSVGTGSNPIYF; CDR3 DNA: TGTGCCAGCAGCGTAGGGACAGGGTCTAACCCCATATATTTT
clone size: once; J gene: TRBJ1-2; V gene: TRBV9; D gene: .; CDR3 protein: CASSVDSQGGVYGYTF; CDR3 DNA: TGTGCCAGCAGCGTAGATTCGCAGGGAGGGGTCTATGGCTACACCTTC
clone size: .; J gene: TRBJ2-3; V gene: TRBV27; D gene: TRBD2; CDR3 protein: CASSYSGASTDTQYF; CDR3 DNA: TGTGCCAGCAGTTATAGCGGGGCCAGCACAGATACGCAGTATTTT
clone size: .; J gene: TRBJ2-3; V gene: TRBV7-8; D gene: .; CDR3 protein: CASSLARSLSTDTQYF; CDR3 DNA: TGTGCCAGCAGCTTAGCGAGGAGTTTGAGCACAGATACGCAGTATTTT
clone size: .; J gene: TRBJ1-1; V gene: TRBV30; D gene: TRBD1; CDR3 protein: CAWRRTGNTEAFF; CDR3 DNA: TGTGCCTGGAGACGGACAGGGAACACTGAAGCTTTCTTT
clone size: .; J gene: TRBJ1-6; V gene: TRBV25-1; D gene: TRBD1; CDR3 protein: CASSGDRGSPLHF; CDR3 DNA: TGTGCCAGCAGTGGGGACAGGGGGTCACCCCTCCACTTT
clone size: .; J gene: TRBJ1-2; V gene: TRBV19; D gene: TRBD1; CDR3 protein: CASRDRGDYGYTF; CDR3 DNA: TGTGCCAGTCGGGACAGGGGGGACTATGGCTACACCTTC
clone size: once; J gene: TRBJ1-2; V gene: TRBV4-1; D gene: .; CDR3 protein: CASSQDVQARSYTF; CDR3 DNA: TGCGCCAGCAGCCAAGATGTGCAGGCCAGGAGCTACACCTTC
clone size: .; J gene: TRBJ2-1; V gene: TRBV29-1; D gene: TRBD2; CDR3 protein: CSVETSGDNEQFF; CDR3 DNA: TGCAGCGTTGAGACTAGCGGAGACAATGAGCAGTTCTTC
clone size: .; J gene: TRBJ2-2; V gene: TRBV7-9; D gene: TRBD1; CDR3 protein: CASSSDRGPTGELFF; CDR3 DNA: TGTGCCAGCAGCTCTGACAGGGGTCCCACCGGGGAGCTGTTTTTT
clone size: once; J gene: TRBJ2-3; V gene: TRBV7-6; D gene: TRBD2; CDR3 protein: CASSLSGGPTDTQYF; CDR3 DNA: TGTGCCAGCAGCCTAAGCGGGGGGCCCACAGATACGCAGTATTTT
clone size: .; J gene: TRBJ2-5; V gene: TRBV2; D gene: .; CDR3 protein: CASSEAEAVGSQYF; CDR3 DNA: TGTGCCAGCAGTGAGGCGGAGGCGGTCGGGTCCCAGTACTTC
clone size: .; J gene: TRBJ2-2; V gene: TRBV6-6; D gene: .; CDR3 protein: CASSYPRTAGELFF; CDR3 DNA: TGTGCCAGCAGTTACCCTAGGACTGCCGGGGAGCTGTTTTTT
clone size: few; J gene: TRBJ2-1; V gene: TRBV28; D gene: .; CDR3 protein: CASSSPPDKYNEQFF; CDR3 DNA: TGTGCCAGCAGTTCCCCCCCGGACAAGTACAATGAGCAGTTCTTC
clone size: .; J gene: TRBJ2-5; V gene: TRBV11-2; D gene: TRBD2; CDR3 protein: CASSALYGGGPGETQYF; CDR3 DNA: TGTGCCAGCAGCGCCCTCTATGGCGGGGGGCCGGGAGAGACCCAGTACTTC
clone size: .; J gene: TRBJ2-7; V gene: TRBV7-2; D gene: TRBD1; CDR3 protein: CASSLATGGYEQYF; CDR3 DNA: TGTGCCAGCAGCTTAGCCACAGGGGGCTACGAGCAGTACTTC
clone size: .; J gene: TRBJ1-2; V gene: TRBV28; D gene: TRBD1; CDR3 protein: CASSSGAGGGGDYGYTF; CDR3 DNA: TGTGCCAGCAGTTCTGGGGCAGGGGGCGGGGGGGACTATGGCTACACCTTC
clone size: .; J gene: TRBJ1-1; V gene: TRBV5-1; D gene: .; CDR3 protein: CASSLGQRAFF; CDR3 DNA: TGCGCCAGCAGCTTGGGGCAGCGAGCTTTCTTT
clone size: .; J gene: TRBJ2-5; V gene: TRBV6-6; D gene: .; CDR3 protein: CASSYSYLTQETQYF; CDR3 DNA: TGTGCCAGCAGTTACTCCTACCTCACCCAAGAGACCCAGTACTTC
clone size: once; J gene: TRBJ2-3; V gene: TRBV7-3; D gene: TRBD2; CDR3 protein: CASSEAGGWTDTQYF; CDR3 DNA: TGTGCCAGCAGCGAAGCGGGGGGATGGACAGATACGCAGTATTTT
clone size: .; J gene: TRBJ2-7; V gene: TRBV6-5; D gene: TRBD2; CDR3 protein: CASSYSRGLGTYEQYF; CDR3 DNA: TGTGCCAGCAGTTACTCGAGGGGACTAGGAACCTACGAGCAGTACTTC
clone size: .; J gene: TRBJ1-1; V gene: TRBV5-5; D gene: .; CDR3 protein: CASRRPGPNTEAFF; CDR3 DNA: TGTGCCAGCAGGCGCCCAGGGCCGAACACTGAAGCTTTCTTT
clone size: .; J gene: TRBJ2-5; V gene: TRBV11-1; D gene: .; CDR3 protein: CASSLRTVAETQYF; CDR3 DNA: TGTGCCAGCAGCTTAAGGACAGTGGCCGAGACCCAGTACTTC
clone size: .; J gene: TRBJ2-3; V gene: TRBV4-2; D gene: TRBD2; CDR3 protein: CASSQDRRASGSGQYF; CDR3 DNA: TGTGCCAGCAGCCAAGATCGAAGGGCTAGCGGGTCAGGGCAGTATTTT
clone size: .; J gene: TRBJ2-1; V gene: TRBV11-1; D gene: TRBD2; CDR3 protein: CASSLARSGGPYNEQFF; CDR3 DNA: TGTGCCAGCAGCTTAGCACGTAGCGGGGGGCCTTACAATGAGCAGTTCTTC
clone size: once; J gene: TRBJ2-3; V gene: TRBV5-1; D gene: TRBD2; CDR3 protein: CASSLDRWDGGGTDTQYF; CDR3 DNA: TGCGCCAGCAGCTTGGACAGATGGGACGGGGGGGGCACAGATACGCAGTATTTT
clone size: few; J gene: TRBJ2-1; V gene: TRBV4-2; D gene: TRBD2; CDR3 protein: CASSQDAGEFYNEQFF; CDR3 DNA: TGTGCCAGCAGCCAAGATGCGGGGGAGTTCTACAATGAGCAGTTCTTC
clone size: .; J gene: TRBJ1-2; V gene: TRBV5-5; D gene: .; CDR3 protein: CASTILEQNNYGYTF; CDR3 DNA: TGTGCCAGCACGATCTTGGAACAGAATAACTATGGCTACACCTTC
clone size: .; J gene: TRBJ1-3; V gene: TRBV7-6; D gene: .; CDR3 protein: CASSQRGAFGTSSGNTIYF; CDR3 DNA: TGTGCCAGCAGCCAACGGGGTGCTTTCGGGACTTCCTCTGGAAACACCATATATTTT
clone size: .; J gene: TRBJ2-3; V gene: TRBV14; D gene: TRBD1; CDR3 protein: CASSWTGGTDTQYF; CDR3 DNA: TGTGCCAGCAGCTGGACAGGGGGCACAGATACGCAGTATTTT
clone size: .; J gene: TRBJ2-4; V gene: TRBV4-1; D gene: TRBD2; CDR3 protein: CASSQRLAGGNLLAKNIQYF; CDR3 DNA: TGCGCCAGCAGCCAAAGACTAGCGGGGGGCAACCTCCTAGCCAAAAACATTCAGTACTTC
clone size: .; J gene: TRBJ2-7; V gene: TRBV28; D gene: TRBD1; CDR3 protein: CASSFDRDRGYEQYF; CDR3 DNA: TGTGCCAGCAGTTTCGACCGGGACAGGGGCTACGAGCAGTACTTC
clone size: .; J gene: TRBJ2-7; V gene: TRBV10-1; D gene: TRBD1; CDR3 protein: CASSDGDRTFNEQYF; CDR3 DNA: TGCGCCAGCAGTGATGGGGACAGGACTTTTAACGAGCAGTACTTC
clone size: .; J gene: TRBJ2-5; V gene: TRBV21-1; D gene: .; CDR3 protein: CASSKDYFRETQYF; CDR3 DNA: TGTGCCAGCAGCAAGGACTATTTTCGAGAGACCCAGTACTTC
clone size: .; J gene: TRBJ1-4; V gene: TRBV5-1; D gene: .; CDR3 protein: CASSLPGSREKLFF; CDR3 DNA: TGCGCCAGCAGCTTGCCAGGGTCTAGGGAAAAACTGTTTTTT
clone size: .; J gene: TRBJ2-7; V gene: TRBV9; D gene: TRBD1; CDR3 protein: CASSVGDRGDYEQYF; CDR3 DNA: TGTGCCAGCAGCGTAGGAGACAGGGGGGACTACGAGCAGTACTTC
clone size: .; J gene: TRBJ2-3; V gene: TRBV7-2; D gene: TRBD1; CDR3 protein: CASSVRDRVTDTQYF; CDR3 DNA: TGTGCCAGCAGCGTCCGGGACAGGGTCACAGATACGCAGTATTTT
clone size: .; J gene: TRBJ2-3; V gene: TRBV7-6; D gene: TRBD2; CDR3 protein: CASSPVRGGTDTQYF; CDR3 DNA: TGTGCCAGCAGCCCCGTCCGGGGGGGCACAGATACGCAGTATTTT
clone size: once; J gene: TRBJ1-1; V gene: TRBV7-9; D gene: .; CDR3 protein: CASSVPFLNTEAFF; CDR3 DNA: TGTGCCAGCAGCGTCCCCTTCCTGAACACTGAAGCTTTCTTT
clone size: .; J gene: TRBJ1-4; V gene: TRBV5-1; D gene: TRBD1; CDR3 protein: CASSLVGQGSEKLFF; CDR3 DNA: TGCGCCAGCAGCTTGGTGGGACAGGGGAGCGAAAAACTGTTTTTT
clone size: once; J gene: TRBJ2-3; V gene: TRBV9; D gene: .; CDR3 protein: CASSGPPGTKSTDTQYF; CDR3 DNA: TGTGCCAGCAGCGGACCACCCGGGACAAAATCGACAGATACGCAGTATTTT
clone size: .; J gene: TRBJ2-3; V gene: TRBV29-1; D gene: TRBD1; CDR3 protein: CSVETGRSADTQYF; CDR3 DNA: TGCAGCGTTGAGACAGGGAGATCCGCAGATACGCAGTATTTT
clone size: .; J gene: TRBJ2-3; V gene: TRBV19; D gene: .; CDR3 protein: CASSIDPQRSTDTQYF; CDR3 DNA: TGTGCCAGTAGTATAGATCCCCAGCGGAGCACAGATACGCAGTATTTT
clone size: once; J gene: TRBJ1-1; V gene: TRBV29-1; D gene: .; CDR3 protein: CSVVGNLNTEAFF; CDR3 DNA: TGCAGCGTTGTGGGCAACCTGAACACTGAAGCTTTCTTT